Following are 9 T cell receptor beta chains from one sample sequenced in a study of blood T cell repertoires in COVID-19. TCRdb's copy holds only in-frame clones and misses some; the assay was immunoSEQ multiplex PCR. Among under 400,000 clones listed, around 90% were seen once. What was sequenced was peripheral blood. The receptors were sampled from an older woman with COVID-19, enrolled during active disease.

This chain joins TRBV4-1 and TRBJ1-6; 8 bases align to TRBD1. J was trimmed by 5 bases and V by 4 bases; bases with no gene match: 10. CDR1 MGHRA and CDR2 YSYEKL come from the germline V gene. This CDR3 has 17 amino acids. The CDR3, as DNA: TGCGCCAGCAGCCCTCGACAGGGGAGCATAGATAATTCACCCCTCCACTTT. This gives the protein CASSPRQGSIDNSPLHF.

V gene TRBV5-1 combines with J gene TRBJ2-1, with TRBD2 matching 12 bases. The V segment lost 5 bases and the J segment 2 bases; nucleotides outside the gene matches: 5. This CDR3 region has 16 residues. From germline, CDR1 is SGHRS and CDR2 YFSETQ. CDR3 DNA: TGCGCCAGCAGGACTAGCGGGGGAAGCCCCTACAATGAGCAGTTCTTC. Amino acids: CASRTSGGSPYNEQFF.

The J gene is TRBJ2-2, the V gene TRBV1; the table names TRBD2, a call not compared with the DNA. TRBV1 is deemed a pseudogene. The CDR3 extends over 18 amino acids. Here the CDR3 DNA reads TGCACCAGCAGCCAAGGGAACAGCGCGGGCCAGAACACCGGGGAGCTGTTTTTT. The encoded protein is CTSSQGNSAGQNTGELFF.

This chain uses TRBV7-2 with TRBJ2-1; TRBD2 matches at 11 bases. The germline CDR1 and CDR2 sequences are SGHTA and FQGNSA. The CDR3 runs 16 residues. V gave up 5 bases and J gave up 7 bases; unmatched junction bases: 10. In nucleotides, the CDR3 is TGTGCCAGCAGCCCCGATAGCGGGGGGGCGTCAAATGAGCAGTTCTTC. This encodes CASSPDSGGASNEQFF.

The V call is TRBV12-3 or TRBV12-4, the J call TRBJ1-5; no clear D. CDR3 size: 12 residues. The germline V and J ends were trimmed by 3 bases and 7 bases, with 7 bases remaining between them. CDR3 nucleotide sequence: TGTGCCAGCAGTTTCGCGGGACAGCCCCAGCATTTT. Translating it yields CASSFAGQPQHF.

In its sample, this clone was seen a few times. This chain links TRBV28 with TRBJ2-2, with 7 bases fitting TRBD1. This CDR3 region has 16 residues. The junction had 11 bases not matched to a gene; V was cut back by 6 bases and J by 4 bases. Germline-derived CDR1 and CDR2 are MDHEN and SYDVKM. The CDR3, as DNA: TGTGCCAGCAGCCCCGGGACAGCTCGGGGCACCGGGGAGCTGTTTTTT. As protein: CASSPGTARGTGELFF.

The genes are TRBV5-1 and TRBJ1-1, with 12 bases lining up with TRBD1. The CDR3 spans 17 residues. Losses at the gene ends were 0 bases for V and 6 bases for J; bases not matched to a gene: 9. CDR1 is SGHRS and CDR2 is YFSETQ in the germline V gene. This CDR3 reads CASSLGPGTGGRAEAFF. CDR3 nucleotides: TGCGCCAGCAGCTTGGGACCCGGGACAGGGGGCAGGGCTGAAGCTTTCTTT.

V gene TRBV6-5 combines with J gene TRBJ1-6; 7 nucleotides align to TRBD1. This CDR3 region has 15 residues. The germline CDR1 and CDR2 sequences are MNHEY and SVGAGI. The V and J ends lost 0 bases and 10 bases, in that order; junction bases with no gene match: 6. This CDR3 reads CASSYSRQGESPLHF. DNA for the CDR3: TGTGCCAGCAGTTACTCGAGACAGGGAGAGTCACCCCTCCACTTT.

The CDR3 here is CASSHPGQGVLRGEKLFF. DNA for the CDR3: TGTGCCAGCAGCCATCCGGGACAGGGGGTTTTAAGGGGTGAAAAACTGTTTTTT. This chain links TRBV3-1 (or the pseudogene TRBV3-2) with TRBJ1-4; TRBD1 matches 11 bases. This CDR3 has 18 amino acids. CDR1 LGHDT and CDR2 YNNKEL come from the germline V gene (reference sequence). V trimming: 3 bases; J trimming: 7 bases; junction bases outside the gene matches: 13.